The 4 T cell receptor beta chains in this list originate from one sample, sequenced in a study of T cells in Graves' hyperthyroidism and ophthalmopathy. TCR beta CDR3 regions were amplified from RNA transcripts. First-round RT-PCR with HTBI primers amplified the TCR CDR3 region. Each CDR3 protein is one row after TCRdb ran MiXCR on the multiplex PCR reads. The data hold some 350,000 distinct CDR3 sequences, with 25% observed a single time. Sequenced: blood. Source of these receptors: a man aged 50 to 60 with Graves' hyperthyroidism.

This clonotype was seen many times. The gene calls are TRBV11-3 and TRBJ2-5; D ambiguous. The CDR3 loop spans 12 amino acids. Trimming stripped 7 bases from V and 5 bases from J, with 11 bases between. The germline V gene encodes CDR1 SGHNT and CDR2 YENEEA. CDR3 region: CASTRVGETQYF. As DNA, the CDR3 is TGTGCCAGCACTCGGGTAGGGGAGACCCAGTACTTC.

This clonotype was recorded at least ten times. This chain uses TRBV11-1 with TRBJ2-7; TRBD2 agrees at 10 bases. The CDR3 is 15 amino acids. The junction had 4 bases not matched to a gene; V was cut back by 0 bases and J by 5 bases. CDR1 SGHAT and CDR2 FQDESV come from the germline V gene (reference sequence). The CDR3: CASSLALAGVDEQYF. The DNA of the CDR3 is TGTGCCAGCAGCTTAGCCCTAGCGGGAGTTGACGAGCAGTACTTC.

The gene calls are TRBV30 and TRBJ1-5; D may be TRBD1 (5 bases). The V gene's germline CDR1 is GTSNPN and CDR2 SVGIG (reference sequence). The CDR3 loop spans 14 amino acids. V dropped 0 bases and J dropped 4 bases, with 10 bases sitting between them. CDR3 residues: CAWSVGAPNQPQHF. The CDR3 DNA sequence: TGTGCCTGGAGTGTAGGGGCACCAAATCAGCCCCAGCATTTT.

The V gene is TRBV29-1, the J gene TRBJ2-7, with D perhaps given as TRBD1 or TRBD2 (5 bases each). Per the germline V gene, CDR1 is SQVTM and CDR2 is ANQGSEA. The CDR3 length is 14 residues. Trimming left V 4 bases short and J 1 base short, with 14 bases between. CDR3 sequence (DNA): TGCAGCGTTGCGGGCCGGGACGGGTCCTACGAGCAGTACTTC. Its protein is CSVAGRDGSYEQYF.